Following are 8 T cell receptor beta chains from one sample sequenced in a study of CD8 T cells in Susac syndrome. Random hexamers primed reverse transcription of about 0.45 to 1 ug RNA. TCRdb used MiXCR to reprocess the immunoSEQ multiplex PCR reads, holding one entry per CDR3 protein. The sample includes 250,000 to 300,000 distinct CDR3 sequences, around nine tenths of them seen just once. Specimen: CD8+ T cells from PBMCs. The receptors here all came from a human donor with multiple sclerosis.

Here the CDR3 DNA reads TGTGCCAGCAGTTACTTCGGTAGCGGGACGCAGTATTTT. This codes for CASSYFGSGTQYF. This chain links TRBV6-2 or TRBV6-3 with TRBJ2-3, with 7 positions matching TRBD2. The germline CDR1 and CDR2 sequences are MNHEY and SVGEGT. The CDR3 is made up of 13 amino acids. The V and J ends lost 1 base and 9 bases, in that order; junction bases with no gene match: 4.

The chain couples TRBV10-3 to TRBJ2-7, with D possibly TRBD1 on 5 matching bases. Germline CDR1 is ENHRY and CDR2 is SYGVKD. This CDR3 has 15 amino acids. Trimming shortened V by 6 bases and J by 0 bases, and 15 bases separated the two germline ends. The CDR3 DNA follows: TGTGCCATCAGCTCGGCAGGGAAAAACTCCTACGAGCAGTACTTC. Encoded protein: CAISSAGKNSYEQYF.

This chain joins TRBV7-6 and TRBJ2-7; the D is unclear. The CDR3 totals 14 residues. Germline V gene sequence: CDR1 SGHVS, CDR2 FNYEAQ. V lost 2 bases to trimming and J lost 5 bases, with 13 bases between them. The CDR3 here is CASSLTPSGDEQYF. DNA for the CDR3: TGTGCCAGCAGCTTAACCCCCTCGGGCGACGAGCAGTACTTC.

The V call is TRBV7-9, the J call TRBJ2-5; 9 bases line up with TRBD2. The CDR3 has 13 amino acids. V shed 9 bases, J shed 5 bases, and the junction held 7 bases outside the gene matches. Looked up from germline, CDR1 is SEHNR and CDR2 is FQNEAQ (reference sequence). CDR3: CASRREGPETQYF. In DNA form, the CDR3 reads TGTGCCAGTCGGCGGGAGGGCCCTGAGACCCAGTACTTC. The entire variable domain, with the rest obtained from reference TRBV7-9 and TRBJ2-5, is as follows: DTGVSQNPRHKITKRGQNVTFRCDPISEHNRLYWYRQTLGQGPEFLTYFQNEAQLEKSRLLSDRFSAERPKGSFSTLEIQRTEQGDSAMYLCASRREGPETQYFGPGTRLLVL.

The CDR3 protein is CASSYSLREQFF. The CDR3 DNA reads as TGTGCCAGCAGTTACAGCCTTCGGGAGCAGTTCTTC. This sequence joins TRBV6-2 or TRBV6-3 and TRBJ2-1; D unclear. The germline CDR1 and CDR2 sequences are MNHEY and SVGEGT. The CDR3 runs to 12 residues. Trimming removed 2 bases at V and 10 bases at J, with 9 bases between.

CDR3 protein: CATSDPQTYEQYF. Here the CDR3 DNA reads TGTGCCACCAGTGATCCTCAGACTTACGAGCAGTACTTC. This rearrangement joins TRBV24-1 to TRBJ2-7; D gene uncertain. V lost 3 bases to trimming and J lost 4 bases, with 9 bases between them. The V gene's germline CDR1 is KGHDR and CDR2 SFDVKD. This CDR3 spans 13 amino acids.

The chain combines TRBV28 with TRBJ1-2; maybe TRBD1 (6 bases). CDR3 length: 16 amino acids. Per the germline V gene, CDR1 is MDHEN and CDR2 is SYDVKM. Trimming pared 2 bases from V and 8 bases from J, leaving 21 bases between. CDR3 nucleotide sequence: TGTGCCAGCAGTTTAACCCCAACAGCGGGGGGCGAGGGCTACACCTTC. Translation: CASSLTPTAGGEGYTF.

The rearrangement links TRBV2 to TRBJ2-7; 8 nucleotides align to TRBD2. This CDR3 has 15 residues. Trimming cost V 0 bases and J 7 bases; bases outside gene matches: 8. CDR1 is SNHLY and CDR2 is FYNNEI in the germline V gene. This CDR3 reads CASSEALGRALEQYF. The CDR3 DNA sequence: TGTGCCAGCAGTGAAGCGCTCGGGAGGGCTTTAGAGCAGTACTTC.